The following is a TCR beta chain sequence with its context. Its recognized antigen is unknown. No much larger clonotype is one base removed from it; base qualities were not supplied. In the germline V gene (reference sequence), CDR1 corresponds to SGHNT and CDR2 to YYREEE. V was cut back by 4 bases and J by 0 bases, leaving a gap of 8 bases between them. The CDR3, cysteine through phenylalanine, is 14 amino acids long. Only CDR3 DNA remains: 42 bases, in frame from the first base. This sample was taken from a study of blood T cell repertoires in COVID-19 (dated by TCRdb to about 2020). About the study as a whole: Samples from collaborators originated in the United States, Italy and Spain and spanned both the acute and convalescent phases of COVID-19. The material from the prospective study consisted of cDNA or gDNA derived from T cells, B-cell-depleted T cells, or PBMCs. A freely available public database, intended as a resource for researchers studying the immune response to SARS-CoV-2, is where the repertoires were released. The samples were drawn from the first 160 participants of the ongoing ImmuneRACE study and from 1,254 subjects provided by 6 global collaborators. HLA class I and class II types, where available, came from metadata supplied by the sample provider rather than from assay-based typing. The dataset comprised deeply sampled blood TCRbeta repertoires from subjects exposed to, actively infected with, or recovered from COVID-19. Nearly every sample came with metadata listing a de-identified subject ID, COVID-19 status, age in years and sex. The investigation overall reported the following: The quantity of clinical and demographic metadata differed by source and by participant and was supplied without curation.

TCRbeta CDR3 regions were amplified from genomic DNA using the immunoSEQ Assay, a bias-controlled multiplex PCR. The study's own analysis went as follows. The number of nucleated cells in each sample was estimated from the amplification of reference gene primers within the assay. To quantify the absolute abundance of each unique TCRbeta CDR3 rearrangement, sequence reads were collapsed and filtered. Productive Simpson clonality was computed per sample as the square root of Simpson's diversity index over productive rearrangements. This immuneACCESS table, as held by TCRdb, lists in-frame sequences with V and J called but not all clones. Of the missing ones, under half trace to an unresolved V gene in checked studies; the others have no known cause. V and J calls and clone size come straight from that table; D and trimming were deduced from the DNA. This sample has about 73,000 clones in its table, and about four fifths of those were observed once. The biggest ten clones account for under 30% of the sample.

Whole blood was collected in K2EDTA tubes by collaborating institutions according to the institutions' own protocols. Collaborator samples were shipped for TCRbeta analysis as frozen whole blood, isolated PBMCs, or DNA extracted from either sample type. This sequence uses TRBV5-4 and TRBJ2-1; no D segment can be confidently identified. Specimen: peripheral blood. The TCR was taken from a human donor in a cohort sampled during active COVID-19. The CDR3 is CASSPGSSYNEQFF. The sequenced DNA: TGTGCCAGCAGCCCTGGTAGCTCCTACAATGAGCAGTTCTTC.